This T cell receptor beta chain derives from a study of blood T cell repertoires in COVID-19. The overall study: Sites in the United States, Italy and Spain provided acute and convalescent COVID-19 samples. PBMCs, B-cell-depleted T cells, or T cells were the source of the cDNA or gDNA that made up the material.

CDR1 and CDR2 (germline): KGHSH, LQKENI. CDR3 length: 15 residues. The ends lost 2 bases at V and 5 bases at J; junction bases unmatched: 4. In the original processing: Amplifying reference gene primers gave estimates of nucleated cell counts. The repertoire was sequenced with immunoSEQ multiplex PCR; TCRdb's copy has only in-frame clones and lacks some. Clone size and V and J calls were adopted from that table, with D and trimming inferred from the DNA. The table lists roughly 120,000 clones, around 79% of them singletons. The sequence came from an elderly woman with active or convalescent COVID-19. The gene calls are TRBV18 and TRBJ2-1, with TRBD2 matching 9 bases. Specimen: peripheral blood. The CDR3: CASSPGREGNNEQFF. CDR3 nucleotides: TGTGCCAGCTCACCAGGGCGGGAGGGAAACAATGAGCAGTTCTTC.